These 29 T cell receptor beta chains share one sample of origin, sequenced in a study of PD-L1 blockade in urothelial cancer. Assay used: immunoSEQ multiplex PCR; TCRdb lists only in-frame clones, some missing. Counted here are around 120,000 clones, approximately 86% occurring once; the ten biggest clones make up about 2.4%. The starting material was PBMCs, obtained around atezolizumab (anti-PD-L1) treatment. Every receptor here comes from a man aged 50 or older with urothelial cancer.

The chain couples TRBV27 to TRBJ2-1; 9 bases agree with TRBD1. This CDR3 has 16 amino acids. V shed 5 bases, J shed 2 bases, and the junction held 7 bases outside the gene matches. Germline V gene lookup returns CDR1 MNHEY and CDR2 SMNVEV (reference sequence). CDR3 in amino acids: CASSSPGQGTYNEQFF. The DNA of the CDR3 is TGTGCCAGCAGTAGCCCTGGACAGGGGACCTACAATGAGCAGTTCTTC.

This chain uses TRBV30 with TRBJ2-2; 8 nucleotides align to TRBD2. CDR1 and CDR2 from the germline V gene are GTSNPN and SVGIG (reference sequence). V lost 3 bases and J lost 0; bases outside the gene matches: 0. CDR3 size: 14 residues. The CDR3 sequence is CAWRLAANTGELFF. In DNA form, the CDR3 reads TGTGCCTGGAGACTAGCGGCGAACACCGGGGAGCTGTTTTTT.

The V gene is TRBV29-1, the J gene TRBJ2-7, with TRBD2 matching 14 bases. Per the germline V gene, CDR1 is SQVTM and CDR2 is ANQGSEA. V shed 6 bases and J 9 bases; nucleotides not matched to a gene: 4. This CDR3 is built from 12 residues. CDR3 coding DNA: TGCAGCGTCGGGACTAGCGGGAGAGGGCAGTACTTC. It translates to CSVGTSGRGQYF.

This clone was seen many times. V and J are TRBV4-1 and TRBJ2-1; no firm D call. Between the trimmed V and J ends, which lost 4 bases and 2 bases, there was a span of 6 bases. Germline V gene sequence: CDR1 MGHRA, CDR2 YSYEKL. This CDR3 is 13 amino acids long. The CDR3 is CASSPSPYNEQFF. The CDR3 bases are TGCGCCAGCAGCCCGTCCCCCTACAATGAGCAGTTCTTC.

The rearrangement links TRBV27 to TRBJ2-1, with TRBD2 matching over 11 bases. CDR1 and CDR2 from the germline V gene are MNHEY and SMNVEV (reference sequence). The CDR3 is 16 residues long. Unmatched junction bases numbered 7, after V lost 5 bases and J lost 4 bases. CDR3 protein: CASSQLAGEPYNEQFF. For the CDR3, the DNA is TGTGCCAGCAGTCAACTAGCGGGAGAACCTTACAATGAGCAGTTCTTC.

This clone is a singleton in its sample. The chain combines TRBV4-1 with TRBJ1-2, with 8 bases matching TRBD1. This CDR3 is 16 amino acids long. Germline V gene sequence: CDR1 MGHRA, CDR2 YSYEKL. Trimming cost V 0 bases and J 5 bases; bases outside gene matches: 8. The CDR3 here is CASSQEGTGSPYGYTF. CDR3 sequence (DNA): TGCGCCAGCAGCCAAGAAGGGACAGGCTCCCCGTATGGCTACACCTTC.

The V call is TRBV4-1, the J call TRBJ2-1; 7 bases are a match to TRBD2. Losses at the gene ends were 3 bases for V and 4 bases for J; bases not matched to a gene: 12. The CDR3 is made up of 17 amino acids. In germline, CDR1 is MGHRA, CDR2 YSYEKL. This chain's CDR3 is CASSHPKEGGGYNEQFF. Written as DNA, the CDR3 is TGCGCCAGCAGCCACCCCAAGGAAGGCGGGGGATACAATGAGCAGTTCTTC.

The chain couples TRBV6-1 to TRBJ1-2; 12 positions agree with TRBD1. Germline trimming cut 2 bases from V and 8 bases from J; bases unmatched to any gene: 9. The CDR3 has 16 residues. Germline V gene data show CDR1 as MNHNS and CDR2 as SASEGT. DNA for the CDR3: TGTGCCAGCAGTGAACGGGACAGGGGGCCTAGAGGAGGCTACACCTTC. Encoded protein: CASSERDRGPRGGYTF.

This chain joins TRBV7-9 and TRBJ1-5, with TRBD1 matching over 8 bases. The CDR3 spans 13 residues. The germline gives CDR1 SEHNR, CDR2 FQNEAQ (reference sequence). V was pared by 6 bases and J by 5 bases, with 3 bases of the junction left unmatched. Written as DNA, the CDR3 is TGTGCCAGCAGTCAGGGGGCCTATCAGCCCCAGCATTTT. This translates into CASSQGAYQPQHF.

The V gene is TRBV7-8, the J gene TRBJ1-2, with a weak D call TRBD1 (6 bases). Germline V gene lookup returns CDR1 SGHVS and CDR2 FQNEAQ. The CDR3 is 14 amino acids. V lost 5 bases, J lost 0 bases, and 10 bases lay in between. CDR3 bases: TGTGCCAGCAGCCGGGACACTTCTAACTATGGCTACACCTTC. Protein sequence: CASSRDTSNYGYTF.

J is TRBJ2-1 and V is TRBV11-2; 8 bases fit TRBD2. This CDR3 region has 18 residues. The V gene's germline CDR1 is SGHAT and CDR2 FQNNGV. V was clipped by 1 base and J by 4 bases; unmatched bases: 12. This chain's CDR3 is CASSLAAGVAPPYNEQFF. The CDR3 nucleotides read TGTGCCAGCAGCTTAGCAGCGGGAGTGGCCCCGCCATACAATGAGCAGTTCTTC.

The chain combines TRBV10-3 with TRBJ2-2, with D perhaps TRBD2 (6 bases). V dropped 3 bases and J dropped 7 bases, with 9 bases sitting between them. CDR1 and CDR2 from the germline V gene are ENHRY and SYGVKD. This CDR3 has 13 residues. The CDR3 coding sequence is TGTGCCATCAGTGAACGGGAGTACGGGGAGCTGTTTTTT. The encoded protein is CAISEREYGELFF.

The chain joins TRBV28 to TRBJ1-5, with 9 bases fitting TRBD1. The germline CDR1 and CDR2 sequences are MDHEN and SYDVKM. The CDR3 has 16 amino acids. V gave up 3 bases and J gave up 5 bases; unmatched junction bases: 8. The CDR3 sequence is CASSFRQGVLDQPQHF. The CDR3 region has the DNA TGTGCCAGCAGTTTCAGACAGGGGGTTCTCGATCAGCCCCAGCATTTT.

The CDR3 is CAISAGSTNEKLFF. The CDR3 DNA reads as TGTGCCATCAGTGCGGGATCGACTAATGAAAAACTGTTTTTT. The gene calls are TRBV10-3 and TRBJ1-4; D is unresolved. The V gene's germline CDR1 is ENHRY and CDR2 SYGVKD. V gave up 4 bases and J gave up 2 bases, with 8 bases separating them. The CDR3 is 14 amino acids.

The sample holds a few counts of this clone. The V and J genes are TRBV9 and TRBJ1-6; D perhaps matches TRBD1 (6 bases). Germline CDR1 reads SGDLS; CDR2 reads YYNGEE. This CDR3 has 14 amino acids. Trimming left V 4 bases short and J 9 bases short, with 14 bases between. This CDR3 is CASSTRGSSSPLHF. The CDR3, as DNA: TGTGCCAGCAGCACCAGGGGTAGTAGTTCACCCCTCCACTTT.

This rearrangement joins TRBV19 to TRBJ2-5, with 9 bases fitting TRBD2. V lost 6 bases, J lost 1 base, and 0 bases stayed unmatched. The CDR3 has 13 residues. Germline lookup yields CDR1 LNHDA and CDR2 SQIVND (reference sequence). The CDR3 reads CASRTSGQETQYF. For the CDR3, the DNA is TGTGCCAGTAGGACTAGCGGCCAAGAGACCCAGTACTTC.

This chain connects TRBV19 to TRBJ1-5, with 9 nucleotides matching TRBD1. The germline V gene encodes CDR1 LNHDA and CDR2 SQIVND (reference sequence). This CDR3 comprises 17 residues. The ends lost 5 bases at V and 6 bases at J; junction bases unmatched: 14. In nucleotides, the CDR3 is TGTGCCAGTAGTCCAGGGACAGGGTATGAATTTCGTCAGCCCCAGCATTTT. Protein: CASSPGTGYEFRQPQHF.

The chain couples TRBV5-1 to TRBJ2-7; tentative D call: TRBD1 (5 bases). V lost 4 bases, J lost 7 bases, and 12 bases lay in between. Germline V gene sequence: CDR1 SGHRS, CDR2 YFSETQ. This CDR3 spans 12 amino acids. The CDR3 nucleotides read TGCGCCAGCAGCGGGCAGGGTGGAGAGCAGTACTTC. It yields the protein CASSGQGGEQYF.

In its sample, this clone was seen a few times. V gene TRBV7-9 combines with J gene TRBJ2-5; perhaps TRBD1 as D (6 bases). Looked up from germline, CDR1 is SEHNR and CDR2 is FQNEAQ (reference sequence). The CDR3 runs 17 residues. V shed 0 bases and J shed 2 bases, with 16 bases lying between them. The CDR3 DNA reads as TGTGCCAGCAGCTTAGCTCAGGGACACGGACGTCAAGAGACCCAGTACTTC. It translates to CASSLAQGHGRQETQYF.

This chain joins TRBV5-1 and TRBJ2-5; 10 bases agree with TRBD2. The J segment lost 1 base and the V segment lost 3 bases, leaving 3 bases of the junction unmatched. The V gene's germline CDR1 is SGHRS and CDR2 YFSETQ. This CDR3 contains 15 residues. The CDR3 sequence: CASSSLAGGQETQYF. CDR3 nucleotide sequence: TGCGCCAGCAGCTCTTTAGCGGGAGGCCAAGAGACCCAGTACTTC.

The chain links TRBV4-2 to TRBJ2-1, with TRBD2 matching 8 bases. Germline values: CDR1 LGHNA, CDR2 YNFKEQ. The CDR3 is 16 amino acids. V trimming: 4 bases; J trimming: 5 bases; junction bases outside the gene matches: 10. The CDR3 loop is CASSRTGTRSDNEQFF. CDR3 nucleotides: TGTGCCAGCAGCCGTACCGGGACTAGGTCTGACAATGAGCAGTTCTTC.

The chain has TRBV5-1 and TRBJ2-7; 7 bases fit TRBD2. J lost 2 bases, V lost 0 bases, and 2 bases had no gene match. The CDR3 sequence is 14 residues long. Germline CDR1 and CDR2: SGHRS and YFSETQ. As DNA, the CDR3 is TGCGCCAGCAGCTTGGAGCGGGACGCCTACGAGCAGTACTTC. It yields the protein CASSLERDAYEQYF.

This rearrangement joins TRBV5-1 to TRBJ2-7; D uncertain. Germline assignment: CDR1 SGHRS and CDR2 YFSETQ. V was trimmed by 2 bases and J by 4 bases, leaving 10 bases between them. This CDR3 has 13 amino acids. As DNA, the CDR3 is TGCGCCAGCAGCTTATTGGCTGAATACGAGCAGTACTTC. Translation: CASSLLAEYEQYF.

V and J are TRBV18 and TRBJ2-3; 8 bases are a match to TRBD2. The germline gives CDR1 KGHSH, CDR2 LQKENI. Trimming at V came to 8 bases and at J to 6 bases, leaving 7 bases not matched to a gene. The CDR3 extends over 13 amino acids. The CDR3 DNA is TGTGCCAGCAGTTTAGCGGGGAAGGATACGCAGTATTTT. Its protein product is CASSLAGKDTQYF.

This clone has just a few counts. The chain combines TRBV30 with TRBJ2-5; weak D call: TRBD2 (5 bases). CDR3 length equals 12 residues. Germline V gene sequence: CDR1 GTSNPN, CDR2 SVGIG (reference sequence). Between the trimmed V and J ends, which lost 1 base and 5 bases, there was a span of 8 bases. CDR3 protein: CAWSDSGETQYF. The CDR3 nucleotides read TGTGCCTGGAGTGATTCGGGGGAGACCCAGTACTTC.

This clone was counted a single time. The V gene is TRBV18, the J gene TRBJ2-1; TRBD1 might be the D (6 bases). Germline lookup yields CDR1 KGHSH and CDR2 LQKENI. The V and J ends lost 3 bases and 5 bases respectively, with 11 bases between them. This CDR3 is 14 amino acids long. The CDR3 region is CASSPLQGDNEQFF. The CDR3 DNA reads as TGTGCCAGCTCACCGTTACAGGGAGACAATGAGCAGTTCTTC.

This chain links TRBV11-2 with TRBJ2-1, with 8 bases fitting TRBD2. Trimming took 1 base from V and 8 from J; bases not matched to a gene: 13. Germline-derived CDR1 and CDR2 are SGHAT and FQNNGV. The CDR3 has 17 residues. CDR3 DNA sequence: TGTGCCAGCAGCTTAGGTATTAGCGGGGCCTCCGTGGATGAGCAGTTCTTC. It specifies CASSLGISGASVDEQFF.

V and J are TRBV19 and TRBJ1-5, with D hard to call. The CDR3 has 15 residues. Looked up from germline, CDR1 is LNHDA and CDR2 is SQIVND (reference sequence). The germline V and J ends were trimmed by 6 bases and 2 bases, with 14 bases remaining between them. The CDR3 nucleotides read TGTGCCAGTAGCTCTGGACGGACTGGCAATCAGCCCCAGCATTTT. Protein product: CASSSGRTGNQPQHF.

The V gene is TRBV9, the J gene TRBJ2-2; D ambiguous. Deletions cut 4 bases from V and 2 bases from J, with 15 bases between. Germline CDR1 reads SGDLS; CDR2 reads YYNGEE. The CDR3 sequence is 16 residues long. The CDR3 is CASSPYHTPNTGELFF. The DNA of the CDR3 is TGTGCCAGCAGCCCTTACCACACCCCTAACACCGGGGAGCTGTTTTTT.